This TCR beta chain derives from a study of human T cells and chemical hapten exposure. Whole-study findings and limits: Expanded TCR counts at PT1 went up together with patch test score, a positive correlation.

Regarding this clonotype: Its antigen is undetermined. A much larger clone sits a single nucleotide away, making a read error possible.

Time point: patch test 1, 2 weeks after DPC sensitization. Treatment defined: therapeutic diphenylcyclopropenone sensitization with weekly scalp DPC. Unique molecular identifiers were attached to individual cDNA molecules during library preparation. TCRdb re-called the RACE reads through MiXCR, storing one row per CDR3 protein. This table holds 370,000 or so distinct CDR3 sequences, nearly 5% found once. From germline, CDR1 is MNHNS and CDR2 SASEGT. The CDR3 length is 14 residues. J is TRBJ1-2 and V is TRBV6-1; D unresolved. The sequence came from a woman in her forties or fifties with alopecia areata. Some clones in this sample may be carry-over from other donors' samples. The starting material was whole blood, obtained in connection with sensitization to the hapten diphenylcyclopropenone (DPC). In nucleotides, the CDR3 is TGTGCCGGCAGTGAAGGGCAGACTAACTATGGCTACACCTTC. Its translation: CAGSEGQTNYGYTF.